A selection of T cell receptor beta chains follows, all from one sample in a study of CD8+CD57+ T cells in acquired aplastic anemia. TCRdb redid the calling of the reads with MiXCR, one entry per CDR3 protein. The sample has 310,000 or so distinct CDR3 sequences, roughly 53% seen once. Sequencing was carried out using sorted CD4+, CD8+, or CD8+CD57+ T cells (not recorded which) from PBMCs. The source is a human donor with aplastic anemia. The CDR3 runs from the conserved cysteine through the conserved F or W. D genes are given only for firm matches. Rows may omit the clone size; those that give it use once, few, many or a size class.

.	TRBV2	TRBJ2-1	TRBD1	CASSARTGAFNEQFF	TGTGCCAGCAGTGCCAGGACAGGGGCCTTCAATGAGCAGTTCTTC
.	TRBV24-1	TRBJ2-1	.	CATSDGGVVYNEQFF	TGTGCCACCAGTGATGGTGGGGTGGTCTACAATGAGCAGTTCTTC
few	TRBV2	TRBJ1-1	.	CASSEGDWAEAFF	TGTGCCAGCAGTGAAGGAGACTGGGCTGAAGCTTTCTTT
many	TRBV7-8	TRBJ1-2	.	CASSFGQRINYGYTF	TGTGCCAGCAGCTTCGGACAACGAATTAACTATGGCTACACCTTC
many	TRBV6-1	TRBJ2-6	.	CASSGEWGTIRPSGANVLTF	TGTGCCAGCAGTGGGGAGTGGGGCACTATCCGCCCCTCTGGGGCCAACGTCCTGACTTTC
.	TRBV7-9	TRBJ2-1	TRBD1	CASSSTWGQGDNEQFF	TGCGCCAGCAGCTCCACTTGGGGACAGGGGGACAATGAGCAGTTCTTC
.	TRBV19	TRBJ2-6	TRBD1	CATGQGARAKANVLTF	TGTGCCACCGGACAGGGGGCGCGGGCTAAGGCCAACGTCCTGACTTTC
many	TRBV5-5	TRBJ2-1	TRBD2	CASSWYSGTSGNEQFF	TGTGCCAGCAGCTGGTATTCCGGGACTAGCGGGAATGAGCAGTTCTTC
.	TRBV20-1	TRBJ2-1	TRBD2	CSAKGLAGDHEQFF	TGCAGTGCAAAGGGACTAGCGGGAGATCATGAGCAGTTCTTC
.	TRBV7-9	TRBJ1-2	.	CASGRGGGRVYGYTF	TGTGCCAGCGGCAGGGGCGGGGGGCGGGTCTATGGCTACACCTTC
.	TRBV29-1	TRBJ1-1	.	CSVKWGGSTEAFF	TGCAGCGTGAAGTGGGGGGGGAGCACTGAAGCTTTCTTT
.	TRBV12-3/TRBV12-4	TRBJ2-2	TRBD2	CASTTSGYTGELFF	TGTGCCAGCACCACTAGCGGATACACCGGGGAGCTGTTTTTT
.	TRBV29-1	TRBJ2-3	.	CSAEAQPQYF	TGCAGCGCCGAAGCGCAACCGCAGTATTTT
.	TRBV10-3	TRBJ1-1	TRBD1	CATGQGAKTEAFF	TGTGCCACGGGACAGGGAGCGAAAACTGAAGCTTTCTTT
.	TRBV5-1	TRBJ2-1	TRBD2	CASSPQPGLVTYNEQFF	TGCGCCAGCAGCCCGCAACCGGGACTAGTTACCTACAATGAGCAGTTCTTC
few	TRBV20-1	TRBJ2-3	TRBD2	CSATTGLAVSTDTQYF	TGCAGTGCTACTACGGGACTAGCGGTGAGCACAGATACGCAGTATTTT
many	TRBV7-8	TRBJ2-2	.	CASSPRVFGELFF	TGTGCCAGCAGCCCCCGGGTATTCGGGGAGCTGTTTTTT
.	TRBV7-9	TRBJ1-1	.	CASSLPGGTEAFF	TGTGCCAGCAGCCTCCCAGGTGGGACTGAAGCTTTCTTT
few	TRBV20-1	TRBJ1-6	.	CSASPGRYNSPLHF	TGCAGTGCTAGTCCGGGACGGTATAATTCACCCCTCCACTTT
.	TRBV29-1	TRBJ1-1	.	CSVVTVNTEAFF	TGCAGCGTTGTAACGGTGAACACTGAAGCTTTCTTT
many	TRBV10-1	TRBJ2-3	TRBD2	CASPRLSGRANIGTDTQYF	TGCGCCAGCCCCCGCCTTAGCGGGAGGGCCAACATCGGCACAGATACGCAGTATTTT
.	TRBV7-9	TRBJ2-7	TRBD2	CASSLTRGDYEQYF	TGTGCCAGCAGCTTAACACGGGGGGACTACGAGCAGTACTTC
.	TRBV7-3	TRBJ1-2	.	CASSLPPTVLTF	TGTGCCAGCAGCTTACCGCCGACAGTCCTCACCTTC
once	TRBV5-6	TRBJ1-6	.	CASSQNGGVVQPSPLHF	TGTGCCAGCAGCCAAAACGGGGGGGTAGTTCAACCATCACCCCTCCACTTT
.	TRBV10-1	TRBJ2-3	TRBD2	CASSEGLAPMSATQYF	TGCGCCAGCAGTGAAGGACTAGCTCCGATGTCGGCTACGCAGTATTTT
many	TRBV6-5	TRBJ1-6	.	CASSYSNGVSSPLHF	TGTGCCAGCAGTTACTCGAACGGGGTTAGTTCACCCCTCCACTTT
few	TRBV9	TRBJ1-6	.	CASSGIHLHF	TGTGCCAGCAGCGGGATTCACCTCCACTTT
.	TRBV7-8	TRBJ1-4	.	CASSRGGIEKLFF	TGTGCCAGCAGCCGGGGGGGCATTGAAAAACTGTTTTTT
.	TRBV7-9	TRBJ2-1	.	CASSLRLNEQFF	TGTGCCAGCAGCCTAAGACTGAACGAGCAGTTCTTC
.	TRBV5-1	TRBJ2-7	TRBD1	CASTSGQGVLEQYF	TGCGCCAGCACCTCGGGACAGGGGGTGTTAGAGCAGTACTTC
.	TRBV4-2	TRBJ2-7	TRBD1	CASTQGTGPYEQYF	TGTGCCAGCACCCAGGGGACAGGCCCCTACGAGCAGTACTTC
many	TRBV25-1	TRBJ1-2	.	CASNSGTSFYTF	TGTGCCAGCAATTCGGGAACCAGTTTTTACACCTTC
.	TRBV7-2	TRBJ2-2	TRBD1	CASSLDPGQGVTGELFF	TGTGCCAGCAGCTTAGATCCGGGACAGGGGGTAACCGGGGAGCTGTTTTTT
many	TRBV29-1	TRBJ1-4	.	CSARWGRINEKLFF	TGCAGCGCGAGGTGGGGACGGATTAATGAAAAACTGTTTTTT
.	TRBV20-1	TRBJ1-2	.	CSKRDRRGSNYGYTF	TGCAGTAAGAGAGATCGCAGGGGTTCTAACTATGGCTACACCTTC
.	TRBV7-2	TRBJ2-3	.	CASSLDTSNNEQYF	TGTGCCAGCAGCTTAGATACCTCTAACAATGAGCAGTATTTT
.	TRBV20-1	TRBJ2-7	TRBD1	CSARRQGYEQYF	TGCAGTGCTAGAAGACAGGGCTACGAGCAGTACTTC
.	TRBV7-8	TRBJ2-7	.	CASSTVVYEQYF	TGTGCCAGCAGCACGGTCGTCTACGAGCAGTACTTC
.	TRBV11-2	TRBJ1-3	.	CASSLQPISSGNTIYF	TGTGCCAGCAGCTTACAGCCAATTAGCTCTGGAAACACCATATATTTT
.	TRBV7-8	TRBJ1-5	.	CASSSREGNQPQHF	TGTGCCAGCAGCTCGAGGGAGGGGAACCAGCCCCAGCATTTT
.	TRBV10-3	TRBJ2-7	TRBD2	CAISVGLAGFYEQYF	TGTGCCATCAGTGTAGGACTAGCGGGATTCTACGAGCAGTACTTC
.	TRBV7-7	TRBJ2-5	.	CASSFPGETQYF	TGTGCTAGCAGCTTTCCTGGGGAGACCCAGTACTTC
many	TRBV6-1	TRBJ1-4	TRBD1	CASRKDRGREKLFF	TGTGCCAGCAGGAAAGACAGGGGGCGGGAAAAACTGTTTTTT
.	TRBV20-1	TRBJ2-2	.	CSATTGTGELFF	TGCAGTGCCACCACAGGGACAGGGGAGCTGTTTTTT
.	TRBV27	TRBJ2-5	.	CASSLSPEQRTQYF	TGTGCCAGCAGTTTATCACCTGAACAGCGGACCCAGTACTTC
few	TRBV24-1	TRBJ2-1	TRBD2	CATSGLGTSEYNEQFF	TGTGCCACCAGTGGTCTTGGGACTAGCGAGTACAATGAGCAGTTCTTC
.	TRBV29-1	TRBJ2-4	TRBD1	CSGGGGTGVIWNIQYF	TGCAGCGGAGGGGGTGGGACAGGGGTTATTTGGAACATTCAGTACTTC
.	TRBV27	TRBJ2-1	.	CAGSPIPLATYNEQFF	TGTGCCGGCAGTCCTATACCTCTAGCGACCTACAATGAGCAGTTCTTC
.	TRBV5-1	TRBJ1-4	.	CASSLVNRDSEKLFF	TGCGCCAGCAGCTTGGTTAATCGGGACTCTGAAAAACTGTTTTTT
many	TRBV5-1	TRBJ1-3	.	CASSLEQGNTIYF	TGCGCCAGCAGCTTAGAACAAGGAAACACCATATATTTT
many	TRBV7-9	TRBJ2-7	.	CASSSAIGTSYEQYF	TGTGCCAGCAGCTCAGCTATCGGGACCTCCTACGAGCAGTACTTC
.	TRBV10-3	TRBJ1-3	.	CAISDDQGYTIYF	TGTGCCATCAGTGACGATCAGGGCTACACCATATATTTT
.	TRBV6-6	TRBJ2-7	.	CASSYVNSDEQYF	TGTGCCAGCAGTTACGTCAATAGCGACGAGCAGTACTTC
.	TRBV29-1	TRBJ1-2	.	CSVDRGRGYGYTF	TGCAGCGTTGATCGGGGGCGCGGCTATGGCTACACCTTC
few	TRBV10-3	TRBJ2-7	TRBD1	CASAEGAISYEQYF	TGTGCCAGCGCCGAGGGGGCGATCTCCTACGAGCAGTACTTC
many	TRBV6-8	TRBJ1-1	.	CASSYCPWTAQMNTEAFF	TGTGCCAGCAGTTACTGCCCGTGGACAGCCCAGATGAACACTGAAGCTTTCTTT
.	TRBV20-1	TRBJ2-7	.	CSAIQDGFSNREYF	TGCAGTGCTATACAGGACGGATTTTCAAACCGGGAGTACTTC
.	TRBV12-3/TRBV12-4	TRBJ1-5	TRBD1	CASSQTGTGDLWSNQPQHF	TGTGCCAGCAGTCAAACGGGGACAGGGGACCTGTGGAGCAATCAGCCCCAGCATTTT
.	TRBV7-2	TRBJ2-5	.	CASARAGAGETQYF	TGTGCCAGCGCGAGGGCAGGGGCCGGGGAGACCCAGTACTTC